These T cell receptor beta chains were read from a single sample in a study of post-analysis software for immune sequencing data. TCRdb re-derived calls from the PCR reads in MiXCR, one entry per CDR3 protein. The table has approximately 630,000 distinct CDR3 sequences, approximately 60% seen once; the top ten hold approximately 10%. Source material: blood. These receptor sequences come from a girl aged 2 to 10 with multiple sclerosis. Both conserved end residues are part of each CDR3. Each record gives: D gene, V gene, clone size, J gene, CDR3 DNA, CDR3 protein. The D gene is left open where the match is weak. Rows may omit the clone size; those that give it use once, few, many or a size class.

D gene: TRBD1
V gene: TRBV24-1
clone size: few
J gene: TRBJ2-1
CDR3 DNA: TGTGCCACCAGCCCAACGACTGGACAGGGAACCTACAATGAGCAGTTCTTC
CDR3 protein: CATSPTTGQGTYNEQFF

D gene: TRBD1
V gene: TRBV29-1
clone size: NA
J gene: TRBJ2-1
CDR3 DNA: TGCAGCGGGTCCAGGGGGTTTAGCTCCTACAATGAGCAGTTCTTC
CDR3 protein: CSGSRGFSSYNEQFF

D gene: NA
V gene: TRBV7-2
clone size: few
J gene: TRBJ1-6
CDR3 DNA: TGTGCCAGCAGCCCACGGGGGGCTGCGGCTCCACCCCTCCACTTT
CDR3 protein: CASSPRGAAAPPLHF

D gene: TRBD2
V gene: TRBV7-9
clone size: NA
J gene: TRBJ2-3
CDR3 DNA: TGTGCCAGCAGCCCCCCCCAGGCGGGGGATCCAGATACGCAGTATTTT
CDR3 protein: CASSPPQAGDPDTQYF

D gene: TRBD2
V gene: TRBV12-3/TRBV12-4
clone size: NA
J gene: TRBJ2-3
CDR3 DNA: TGTGCCAGCAGCCCTTCTATAGCGGGAGAGAACACAGATACGCAGTATTTT
CDR3 protein: CASSPSIAGENTDTQYF

D gene: NA
V gene: TRBV20-1
clone size: NA
J gene: TRBJ1-5
CDR3 DNA: TGCAGTGCTCGGCGTACTGATCAGCCCCAGCATTTT
CDR3 protein: CSARRTDQPQHF

D gene: NA
V gene: TRBV12-3/TRBV12-4
clone size: few
J gene: TRBJ2-3
CDR3 DNA: TGTGCCAGCGGGGAGGATGGCACAGATACGCAGTATTTT
CDR3 protein: CASGEDGTDTQYF

D gene: NA
V gene: TRBV5-5
clone size: once
J gene: TRBJ1-5
CDR3 DNA: TGTGCCAGCAGCCAGACCCGGGGGGAAAGCAATCAGCCCCAGCATTTT
CDR3 protein: CASSQTRGESNQPQHF

D gene: NA
V gene: TRBV6-1
clone size: NA
J gene: TRBJ2-1
CDR3 DNA: TGTGCCAGCAGTGAGGGGCTTAACAATGAGCAGTTCTTC
CDR3 protein: CASSEGLNNEQFF

D gene: TRBD2
V gene: TRBV12-3/TRBV12-4
clone size: NA
J gene: TRBJ2-1
CDR3 DNA: TGTGCCAGCAGTTTTAAGGCCGCACTGGGTTCTAGCGGGGTCTACAATGAGCAGTTCTTC
CDR3 protein: CASSFKAALGSSGVYNEQFF

D gene: TRBD1
V gene: TRBV20-1
clone size: NA
J gene: TRBJ1-5
CDR3 DNA: TGCAGTGCTAGGAATAGGGGGACAGCCAATCAGCCCCAGCATTTT
CDR3 protein: CSARNRGTANQPQHF

D gene: NA
V gene: TRBV6-5
clone size: NA
J gene: TRBJ1-1
CDR3 DNA: TGTGCCAGCAGTTACTCGACCAACACTGAAGCTTTCTTT
CDR3 protein: CASSYSTNTEAFF

D gene: NA
V gene: TRBV20-1
clone size: NA
J gene: TRBJ2-1
CDR3 DNA: TGCAGTGCTAGAGAGAGGCGGGCCCACAATGAGCAGTTCTTC
CDR3 protein: CSARERRAHNEQFF

D gene: NA
V gene: TRBV5-6
clone size: NA
J gene: TRBJ2-7
CDR3 DNA: TGTGCCAGCAGCGGCCGAGGCGTCGCCTACGAGCAGTACTTC
CDR3 protein: CASSGRGVAYEQYF

D gene: TRBD2
V gene: TRBV7-2
clone size: NA
J gene: TRBJ2-1
CDR3 DNA: TGTGCCAGCAGTCCAGGGGCTAGCGGGGAGTACAATGAGCAGTTCTTC
CDR3 protein: CASSPGASGEYNEQFF

D gene: NA
V gene: TRBV5-1
clone size: few
J gene: TRBJ2-5
CDR3 DNA: TGCGCCAGCAGCTTAGAAGGGAGGAAAGTCGAGACCCAGTACTTC
CDR3 protein: CASSLEGRKVETQYF

D gene: NA
V gene: TRBV5-1
clone size: NA
J gene: TRBJ2-7
CDR3 DNA: TGCGCCAGCAGCGACGCGCAGGGTTTCGAGCAGTACTTC
CDR3 protein: CASSDAQGFEQYF

D gene: NA
V gene: TRBV10-2
clone size: few
J gene: TRBJ1-2
CDR3 DNA: TGCGCCAGCAGTGAGGCAGCCGGGAATGGCTACACCTTC
CDR3 protein: CASSEAAGNGYTF

D gene: TRBD2
V gene: TRBV20-1
clone size: NA
J gene: TRBJ2-1
CDR3 DNA: TGCAGTGTTGGGCCTAGCGGCCTGGGGAATGAGCAGTTCTTC
CDR3 protein: CSVGPSGLGNEQFF

D gene: NA
V gene: TRBV5-5
clone size: NA
J gene: TRBJ1-2
CDR3 DNA: TGTGCCAGCAGCCCTCTCGGACAGACTAACTATGGCTACACCTTC
CDR3 protein: CASSPLGQTNYGYTF

D gene: TRBD2
V gene: TRBV28
clone size: NA
J gene: TRBJ2-5
CDR3 DNA: TGTGCCAGCAGTTTACCTCAGGGACTACAAGAGACCCAGTACTTC
CDR3 protein: CASSLPQGLQETQYF

D gene: NA
V gene: TRBV2
clone size: few
J gene: TRBJ2-5
CDR3 DNA: TGTGCCAGCGCCCGGGGGAGGGAGACCCAGTACTTC
CDR3 protein: CASARGRETQYF

D gene: NA
V gene: TRBV7-9
clone size: NA
J gene: TRBJ2-3
CDR3 DNA: TGTGCCACCGAGGGGTCAGATACGCAGTATTTT
CDR3 protein: CATEGSDTQYF

D gene: TRBD1
V gene: TRBV6-1
clone size: NA
J gene: TRBJ1-1
CDR3 DNA: TGTGCCAGCAGTGCTAAGACAGGGGGGAACACTGAAGCTTTCTTT
CDR3 protein: CASSAKTGGNTEAFF

D gene: NA
V gene: TRBV12-3/TRBV12-4
clone size: NA
J gene: TRBJ2-7
CDR3 DNA: TGTGCCAGCAGGCGTTCCTACGAGCAGTACTTC
CDR3 protein: CASRRSYEQYF

D gene: NA
V gene: TRBV12-3/TRBV12-4
clone size: few
J gene: TRBJ2-7
CDR3 DNA: TGTGCCAGCAGGGAATCGAACGAGCAGTACTTC
CDR3 protein: CASRESNEQYF

D gene: NA
V gene: TRBV11-1
clone size: NA
J gene: TRBJ2-7
CDR3 DNA: TGTGCCAGCAGCTTACAGAGGGGGACCCCCTACGAGCAGTACTTC
CDR3 protein: CASSLQRGTPYEQYF

D gene: NA
V gene: TRBV27
clone size: NA
J gene: TRBJ2-5
CDR3 DNA: TGTGCCAGCAGTTTGTCAGGGACGGAGACCCAGTACTTC
CDR3 protein: CASSLSGTETQYF

D gene: TRBD1
V gene: TRBV27
clone size: NA
J gene: TRBJ1-5
CDR3 DNA: TGTGCCAGCAGGCCTGACAGGGGCAATCAGCCCCAGCATTTT
CDR3 protein: CASRPDRGNQPQHF

D gene: TRBD1
V gene: TRBV12-3/TRBV12-4
clone size: NA
J gene: TRBJ2-7
CDR3 DNA: TGTGCCAGCAGCTCTACCGGGACAGGTGTATCCGAGCAGTACTTC
CDR3 protein: CASSSTGTGVSEQYF

D gene: TRBD2
V gene: TRBV15
clone size: NA
J gene: TRBJ2-1
CDR3 DNA: TGTGCCACCAGCAGAGGGGGGGGGACGGTAAATGAGCAGTTCTTC
CDR3 protein: CATSRGGGTVNEQFF

D gene: TRBD2
V gene: TRBV4-1
clone size: NA
J gene: TRBJ2-1
CDR3 DNA: TGCGCCAGCAGCGGTAGCGGGAGCCTCTCCTACAATGAGCAGTTCTTC
CDR3 protein: CASSGSGSLSYNEQFF

D gene: NA
V gene: TRBV30
clone size: NA
J gene: TRBJ2-7
CDR3 DNA: TGTGCCTGGAGTCTCAGCGAGAGGGCCCTCGGCGAGCAGTACTTC
CDR3 protein: CAWSLSERALGEQYF

D gene: NA
V gene: TRBV4-1
clone size: few
J gene: TRBJ2-1
CDR3 DNA: TGCGCCAGCAGCGAGGACTCCAGCTCCTACAATGAGCAGTTCTTC
CDR3 protein: CASSEDSSSYNEQFF

D gene: TRBD1
V gene: TRBV6-5
clone size: NA
J gene: TRBJ2-1
CDR3 DNA: TGTGCCAGCAGTTCCGGGACAGGACTTGATGGGCAGTTCTTC
CDR3 protein: CASSSGTGLDGQFF

D gene: NA
V gene: TRBV6-5
clone size: NA
J gene: TRBJ2-1
CDR3 DNA: TGTGCCAGCAGTTACTCGAGAGGGGACAATGAGCAGTTCTTC
CDR3 protein: CASSYSRGDNEQFF

D gene: TRBD1
V gene: TRBV6-6
clone size: NA
J gene: TRBJ1-5
CDR3 DNA: TGTGCCAGCAGCACCCCCGACAGGGTCAATCAGCCCCAGCATTTT
CDR3 protein: CASSTPDRVNQPQHF

D gene: NA
V gene: TRBV12-3/TRBV12-4
clone size: NA
J gene: TRBJ2-1
CDR3 DNA: TGTGCCAGCAGTTCCAGGTCGGGGGCCGGTTTTGAGCAGTTCTTC
CDR3 protein: CASSSRSGAGFEQFF

D gene: TRBD2
V gene: TRBV3-1
clone size: NA
J gene: TRBJ2-5
CDR3 DNA: TGTGCCAGCAGCCAAAGGGAGCGGGAAAAAGAGACCCAGTACTTC
CDR3 protein: CASSQREREKETQYF

D gene: NA
V gene: TRBV2
clone size: NA
J gene: TRBJ2-6
CDR3 DNA: TGTGCCAGCAGTGCGGGACACCGCTCTGGGGCCAACGTCCTGACTTTC
CDR3 protein: CASSAGHRSGANVLTF

D gene: NA
V gene: TRBV5-1
clone size: few
J gene: TRBJ2-5
CDR3 DNA: TGTGCCAGCAGCTTAGAAAAAGAGACCCAGTACTTC
CDR3 protein: CASSLEKETQYF

D gene: TRBD1
V gene: TRBV6-1
clone size: NA
J gene: TRBJ1-5
CDR3 DNA: TGTGCCAGCAGTGAAACCGGGACAGGGTCCAATCAGCCCCAGCATTTT
CDR3 protein: CASSETGTGSNQPQHF

D gene: TRBD2
V gene: TRBV2
clone size: NA
J gene: TRBJ2-3
CDR3 DNA: TGTGCCAGCAGCCCAACGACTAGCGGAGAAACAGATACGCAGTATTTT
CDR3 protein: CASSPTTSGETDTQYF

D gene: NA
V gene: TRBV5-1
clone size: few
J gene: TRBJ2-1
CDR3 DNA: TGCGCCAGCAGCTTGGTGGGACTCCCTAGGGTTCAGACTCCCTACAATGAGCAGTTCTTC
CDR3 protein: CASSLVGLPRVQTPYNEQFF

D gene: NA
V gene: TRBV6-1
clone size: few
J gene: TRBJ1-1
CDR3 DNA: TGTGCCGGCAGTGAAGTTTGGATAGGAGAAGGGAACACTGAAGCTTTCTTT
CDR3 protein: CAGSEVWIGEGNTEAFF